A selection of T cell receptor beta chains follows, all from one sample in a study of regulatory T cells in long-lasting Graves disease. TCRdb itself ran the multiplex PCR reads through MiXCR, one entry per CDR3 protein. The sample holds 400,000 to 650,000 distinct CDR3 sequences, 16% seen once. These records were also assigned to another study, of T cells in Graves' hyperthyroidism and ophthalmopathy.

The sample consisted of peripheral blood mononuclear cells (PBMCs), taken at new diagnosis, from a patient treated with antithyroid drugs. Receptors originate from a woman aged 40-65 years with Graves disease. Each CDR3 is given with its conserved first and last residue. Fields, in order: J gene, V gene, CDR3 protein.

j_gene: TRBJ2-7; v_gene: TRBV7-6; CDR3aa: CASSSVSGQGWYEQYF
j_gene: TRBJ2-2; v_gene: TRBV3-1; CDR3aa: CASSPRTGDTGELFF
j_gene: TRBJ2-7; v_gene: TRBV18; CDR3aa: CASSPPSGGLSYEQYF
j_gene: TRBJ1-1; v_gene: TRBV7-9; CDR3aa: CASRSDYGASTEAFF
j_gene: TRBJ1-4; v_gene: TRBV29-1; CDR3aa: CSGLQGGGEKLFF
j_gene: TRBJ1-5; v_gene: TRBV5-1; CDR3aa: CASKEGLYSNQPQHF
j_gene: TRBJ2-7; v_gene: TRBV6-5; CDR3aa: CASSYSRPPYEQYF
j_gene: TRBJ2-3; v_gene: TRBV7-8; CDR3aa: CASSLSPPGGGTDTQYF
j_gene: TRBJ2-7; v_gene: TRBV10-3; CDR3aa: CAIRDPGRGDEQYF
j_gene: TRBJ1-1; v_gene: TRBV18; CDR3aa: CASSQTTTEAFF
j_gene: TRBJ2-5; v_gene: TRBV7-9; CDR3aa: CASNLAETQYF
j_gene: TRBJ2-3; v_gene: TRBV5-1; CDR3aa: CASSLEMGQTDTQYF
j_gene: TRBJ1-1; v_gene: TRBV5-1; CDR3aa: CASSPAGYTEAFF
j_gene: TRBJ1-5; v_gene: TRBV12-3/TRBV12-4; CDR3aa: CASSFKGLWPQHF
j_gene: TRBJ1-1; v_gene: TRBV5-1; CDR3aa: CASSFAGPPATEAFF
j_gene: TRBJ2-7; v_gene: TRBV9; CDR3aa: CASSERGGPGYEQYF
j_gene: TRBJ1-5; v_gene: TRBV28; CDR3aa: CASTMDRLGQPQHF
j_gene: TRBJ1-2; v_gene: TRBV6-5; CDR3aa: CASSWTGFRGYTF
j_gene: TRBJ2-3; v_gene: TRBV7-3; CDR3aa: CASSRSRGAGTDTQYF
j_gene: TRBJ2-5; v_gene: TRBV3-1; CDR3aa: CASSQVAVPETQYF
j_gene: TRBJ2-2; v_gene: TRBV6-5; CDR3aa: CASSYSVGGLTNTGELFF
j_gene: TRBJ1-1; v_gene: TRBV11-2; CDR3aa: CASSTEGTEAFF